This T cell receptor beta chain was identified during a study of blood T cells in healthy people across ages. The germline V gene encodes CDR1 SGHTA and CDR2 FQGNSA. V shed 3 bases and J shed 0 bases, with 9 bases lying between them. The CDR3 is 14 residues long. Through a sample-barcoded 5' primer and a J-beta primer mix, a second PCR was run for roughly 7 to 11 cycles. In TCRdb, the 5' RACE reads were re-called with MiXCR into one record per CDR3 protein. Of some 920,000 distinct CDR3 sequences in the sample, just over 50% were seen once. Total RNA extracted from each sample amounted to at least 6 micrograms. As to this clonotype: Its antigen is not known.

General study findings and limits: Roughly linearly, TCR beta diversity per million T cells fell as age increased. Those diversity estimates obtained from one million T cells were thought to be underestimates.

The sequencing input was blood. This clonotype originated in a woman aged 60-70 years in good health. This chain links TRBV7-2 with TRBJ2-7, with D perhaps TRBD2 (5 bases). The CDR3 nucleotides are TGTGCCAGCAGCTTCCAGAGCGGCTCCTACGAGCAGTACTTC. Translating gives CASSFQSGSYEQYF.